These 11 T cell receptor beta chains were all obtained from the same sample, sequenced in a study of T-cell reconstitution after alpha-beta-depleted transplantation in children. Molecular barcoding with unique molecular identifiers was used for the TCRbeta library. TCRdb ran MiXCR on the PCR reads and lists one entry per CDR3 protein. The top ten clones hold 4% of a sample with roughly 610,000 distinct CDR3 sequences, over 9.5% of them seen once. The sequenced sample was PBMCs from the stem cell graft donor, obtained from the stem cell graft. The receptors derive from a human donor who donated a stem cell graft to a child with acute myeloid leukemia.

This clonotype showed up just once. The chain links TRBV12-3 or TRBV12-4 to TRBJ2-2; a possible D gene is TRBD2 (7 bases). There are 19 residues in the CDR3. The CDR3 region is CTFCFVVGGRGINTGELFF. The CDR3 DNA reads TGTACCTTCTGTTTCGTTGTCGGGGGGCGAGGGATAAACACCGGGGAGCTGTTTTTT.

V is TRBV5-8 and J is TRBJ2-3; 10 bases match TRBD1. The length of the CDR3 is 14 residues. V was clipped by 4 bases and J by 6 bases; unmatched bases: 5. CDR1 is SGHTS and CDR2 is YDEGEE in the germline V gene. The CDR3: CASSRQGAVDTQYF. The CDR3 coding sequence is TGTGCCAGCAGCCGACAGGGGGCGGTTGATACGCAGTATTTT. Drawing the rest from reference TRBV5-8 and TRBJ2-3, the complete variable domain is EAGVTQSPTHLIKTRGQQATLRCSPISGHTSVYWYQQALGLGLQFLLWYDEGEERNRGNFPPRFSGRQFPNYSSELNVNALELEDSALYLCASSRQGAVDTQYFGPGTRLTVL.

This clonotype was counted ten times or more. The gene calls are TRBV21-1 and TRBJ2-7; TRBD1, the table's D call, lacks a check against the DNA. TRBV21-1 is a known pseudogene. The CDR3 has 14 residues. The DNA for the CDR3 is TGTGCCGCCAGGGAGACAGGGTTCTCCTACGAGCAGTACTTC. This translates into CAARETGFSYEQYF.

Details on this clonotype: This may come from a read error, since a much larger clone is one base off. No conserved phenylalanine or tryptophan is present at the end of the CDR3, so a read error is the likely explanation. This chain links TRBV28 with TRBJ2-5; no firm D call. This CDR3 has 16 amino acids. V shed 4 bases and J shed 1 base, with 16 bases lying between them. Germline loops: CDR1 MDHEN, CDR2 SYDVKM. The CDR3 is CASSSSMLGFQETQYL. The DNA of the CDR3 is TGTGCCAGCAGTTCTTCAATGTTGGGTTTCCAAGAGACCCAGTACTTG.

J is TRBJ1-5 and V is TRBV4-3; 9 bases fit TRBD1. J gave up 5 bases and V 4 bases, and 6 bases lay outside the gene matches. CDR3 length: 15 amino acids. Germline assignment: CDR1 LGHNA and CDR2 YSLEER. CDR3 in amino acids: CASSREDRGDQPQHF. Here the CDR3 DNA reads TGCGCCAGCAGCCGAGAGGACAGGGGCGATCAGCCCCAGCATTTT.

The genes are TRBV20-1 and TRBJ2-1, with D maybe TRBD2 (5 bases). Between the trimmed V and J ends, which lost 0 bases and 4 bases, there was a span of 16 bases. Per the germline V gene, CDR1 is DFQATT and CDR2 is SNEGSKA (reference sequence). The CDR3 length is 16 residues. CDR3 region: CSARDRKRSSYNEQFF. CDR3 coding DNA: TGCAGTGCTAGAGATCGAAAGCGGTCCTCTTACAATGAGCAGTTCTTC.

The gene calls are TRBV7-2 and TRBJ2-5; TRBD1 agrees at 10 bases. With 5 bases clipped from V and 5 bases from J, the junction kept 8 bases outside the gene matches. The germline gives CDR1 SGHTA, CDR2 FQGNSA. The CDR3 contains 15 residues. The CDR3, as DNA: TGTGCCAGCAGCCGACAGGGGGCTGGACAGGAGACCCAGTACTTC. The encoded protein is CASSRQGAGQETQYF. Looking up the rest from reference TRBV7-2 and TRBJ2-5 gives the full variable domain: GAGVSQSPSNKVTEKGKDVELRCDPISGHTALYWYRQSLGQGLEFLIYFQGNSAPDKSGLPSDRFSAERTGGSVSTLTIQRTQQEDSAVYLCASSRQGAGQETQYFGPGTRLLVL.

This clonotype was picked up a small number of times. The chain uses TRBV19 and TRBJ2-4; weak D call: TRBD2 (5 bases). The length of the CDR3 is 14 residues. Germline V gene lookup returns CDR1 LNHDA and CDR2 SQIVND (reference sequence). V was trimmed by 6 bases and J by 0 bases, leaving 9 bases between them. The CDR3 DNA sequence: TGTGCCAGTAGACCGGACTTAGCCAAAAACATTCAGTACTTC. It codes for CASRPDLAKNIQYF.

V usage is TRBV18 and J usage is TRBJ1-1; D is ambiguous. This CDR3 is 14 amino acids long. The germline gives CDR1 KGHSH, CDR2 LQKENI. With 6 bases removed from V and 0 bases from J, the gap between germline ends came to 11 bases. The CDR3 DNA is TGTGCCAGCTCCCAATCTCAGTTGAACACTGAAGCTTTCTTT. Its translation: CASSQSQLNTEAFF.

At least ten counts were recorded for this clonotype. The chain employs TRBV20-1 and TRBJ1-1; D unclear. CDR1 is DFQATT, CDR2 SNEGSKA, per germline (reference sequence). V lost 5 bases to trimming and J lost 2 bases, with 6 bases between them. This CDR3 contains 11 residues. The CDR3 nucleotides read TGCAGTGCTCCTCTCAACACTGAAGCTTTCTTT. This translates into CSAPLNTEAFF.

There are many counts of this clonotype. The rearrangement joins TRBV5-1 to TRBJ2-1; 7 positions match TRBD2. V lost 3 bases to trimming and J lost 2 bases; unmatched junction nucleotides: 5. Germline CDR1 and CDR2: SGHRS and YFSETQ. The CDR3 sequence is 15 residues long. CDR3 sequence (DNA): TGCGCCAGCAGCTCCCCCCGGGGGGCCTACAATGAGCAGTTCTTC. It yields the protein CASSSPRGAYNEQFF.